Described below is a single TCR beta chain sequence and its context. CDR1 is SNHLY, CDR2 FYNNEI, per germline. With V trimmed by 8 bases and J by 17 bases, 10 bases remained unmatched. This CDR3 comprises 11 residues. The data are from a study of T cells in Graves' hyperthyroidism and ophthalmopathy. What was amplified from RNA transcripts were TCR beta CDR3 regions. When the TCR CDR3 underwent first-round RT-PCR, the HTBI primer set was used. TCRdb called the multiplex PCR reads again in MiXCR, with one record for every CDR3 protein. Of more than 500,000 distinct CDR3 sequences listed, 14% to 15% are singletons.

Sequenced sample: blood. The TCR was taken from a middle-aged woman with Graves' ophthalmopathy. The J gene is TRBJ1-4, the V gene TRBV2, with TRBD1 matching 8 bases. The CDR3 protein is CASDSGTGHFF. CDR3 sequence (DNA): TGTGCCAGCGATTCCGGGACAGGCCATTTTTTT.